At least ten counts were recorded for the clone carrying this TCR beta chain. Its specificity is not known. The sample comes from a study of glioma-infiltrating T cells. Using RNA template, CDR3s of TCR alpha and beta were amplified with iRepertoire arm-PCR. One-step reverse transcription and amplification started from approximately 100-400 ng of tissue mRNA or PBMC total RNA. In TCRdb, the multiplex PCR reads were re-called with MiXCR into one record per CDR3 protein. The data contain approximately 110,000 distinct CDR3 sequences, less than 30% of them singletons. Study outcomes and limitations: Tissue and blood shared very few CDR3 sequences. Gliomas, especially low-grade, showed above-expected tissue-blood divergence; non-neoplastic patients showed below.

Germline-derived CDR1 and CDR2 are DFQATT and SNEGSKA (reference sequence). The CDR3 has 16 amino acids. The ends lost 2 bases at V and 0 bases at J; junction bases unmatched: 4. Sequencing was carried out using glioma tissue, nonneoplastic brain tissue, or PBMCs (not recorded which). This TCR derives from a human donor with low-grade glioma or glioblastoma, undergoing nonglioma brain surgery, or in good health (not recorded which). The chain links TRBV20-1 to TRBJ2-1, with 10 bases aligning to TRBD2. Here the CDR3 reads CSARRPSGSSYNEQFF. For the CDR3, the DNA is TGCAGTGCTAGAAGGCCTAGCGGGAGCTCCTACAATGAGCAGTTCTTC.